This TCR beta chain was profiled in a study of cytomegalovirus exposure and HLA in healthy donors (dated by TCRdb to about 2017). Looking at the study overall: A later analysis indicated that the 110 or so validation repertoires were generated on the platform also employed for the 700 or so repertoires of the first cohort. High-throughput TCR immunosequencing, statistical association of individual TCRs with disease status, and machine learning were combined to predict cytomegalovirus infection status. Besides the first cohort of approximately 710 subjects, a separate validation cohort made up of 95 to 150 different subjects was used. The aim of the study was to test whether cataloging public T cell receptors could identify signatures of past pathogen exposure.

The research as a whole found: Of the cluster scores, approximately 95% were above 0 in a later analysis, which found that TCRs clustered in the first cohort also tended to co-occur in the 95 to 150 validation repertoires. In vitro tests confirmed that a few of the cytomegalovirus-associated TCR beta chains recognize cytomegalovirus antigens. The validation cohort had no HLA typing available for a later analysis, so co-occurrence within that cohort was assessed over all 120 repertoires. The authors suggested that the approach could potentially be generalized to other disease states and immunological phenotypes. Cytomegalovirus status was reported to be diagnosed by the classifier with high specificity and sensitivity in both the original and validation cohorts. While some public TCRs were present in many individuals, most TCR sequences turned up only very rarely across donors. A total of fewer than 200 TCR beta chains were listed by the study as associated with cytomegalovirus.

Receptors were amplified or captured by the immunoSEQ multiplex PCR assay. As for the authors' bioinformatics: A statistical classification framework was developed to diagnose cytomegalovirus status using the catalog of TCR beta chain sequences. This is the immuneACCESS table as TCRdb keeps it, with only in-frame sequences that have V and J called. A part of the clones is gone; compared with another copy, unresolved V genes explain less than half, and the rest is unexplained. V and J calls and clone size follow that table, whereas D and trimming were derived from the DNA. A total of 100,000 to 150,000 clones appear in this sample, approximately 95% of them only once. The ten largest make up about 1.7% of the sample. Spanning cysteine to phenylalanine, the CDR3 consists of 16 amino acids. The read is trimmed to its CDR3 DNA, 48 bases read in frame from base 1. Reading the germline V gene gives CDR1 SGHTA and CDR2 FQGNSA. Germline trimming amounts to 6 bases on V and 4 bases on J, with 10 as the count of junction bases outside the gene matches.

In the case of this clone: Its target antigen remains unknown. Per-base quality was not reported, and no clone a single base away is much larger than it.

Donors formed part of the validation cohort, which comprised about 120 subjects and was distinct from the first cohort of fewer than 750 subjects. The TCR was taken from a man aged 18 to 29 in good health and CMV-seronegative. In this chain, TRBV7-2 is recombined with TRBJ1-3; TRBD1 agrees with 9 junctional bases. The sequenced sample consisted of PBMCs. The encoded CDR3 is CASSFTGGAGGNTIYF. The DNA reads TGTGCCAGCAGTTTTACAGGGGGCGCGGGGGGAAACACCATATATTTT. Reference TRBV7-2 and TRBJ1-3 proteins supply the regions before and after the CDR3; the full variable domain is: GAGVSQSPSNKVTEKGKDVELRCDPISGHTALYWYRQSLGQGLEFLIYFQGNSAPDKSGLPSDRFSAERTGGSVSTLTIQRTQQEDSAVYLCASSFTGGAGGNTIYFGEGSWLTVV.